Listed below are T cell receptor beta chains from one sample, sequenced in a study of blood T cell repertoires in COVID-19. Measured with immunoSEQ multiplex PCR; TCRdb has only the in-frame clones, and not every one. The sample includes 250,000 to 300,000 clones, roughly 91% of them seen just once. Sequencing was performed on PBMCs or T cells enriched from blood (not recorded which). The receptor set was obtained from a woman aged 40 to 50 with acute COVID-19. Each CDR3 is given with its conserved first and last residue. A D gene is named only where the DNA matches it firmly. Expanded clones get a size class; other rows say once, few or many, or leave the size out.

TGTGCCAGCAGCTTAGCGCTCGGGGTCAATGAGCAGTTCTTC CASSLALGVNEQFF TRBV7-2 . few TRBJ2-1
TGCGCCAGCAGCCTGGAGGGACAGGGGCTAAGGGAGCTGTTTTTT CASSLEGQGLRELFF TRBV5-1 TRBD1 . TRBJ2-2
TGTGCCTGGACCTCCGACAGGTATAATGGCTACACCTTC CAWTSDRYNGYTF TRBV30 . . TRBJ1-2
TGTGCCTGGGGGGGGACTAGCGGGAGATCGAGGGCCGAGCAGTACTTC CAWGGTSGRSRAEQYF TRBV30 TRBD2 . TRBJ2-7
TGTGCCAGCAGCTTTCAGGGCTACTCTGGAAACACCATATATTTT CASSFQGYSGNTIYF TRBV11-2 . . TRBJ1-3
TGTGCCAGTAGTATAGATGGGAGCACTGGAAACACCATATATTTT CASSIDGSTGNTIYF TRBV19 . . TRBJ1-3
TGCGCCAGCAGTACAGGGGAGAGAGGTGAAGCTTTCTTT CASSTGERGEAFF TRBV5-1 TRBD1 . TRBJ1-1
TGTGCCAGCAGCTTGAACAAAGAGACCCAGTACTTC CASSLNKETQYF TRBV5-4 . . TRBJ2-5
TGCGCCAGCAGTGAGTCGAAGCGGGAGGGCCCAAGCGCCGGGGAGCTGTTTTTT CASSESKREGPSAGELFF TRBV10-1 TRBD2 . TRBJ2-2
TGTGCCAGCAGTTCAAGGTGGGCCGATTTTTTCCGTGAAGCTTTCTTT CASSSRWADFFREAFF TRBV6-5 . . TRBJ1-1
TGTGCCAGCAGCTTGGCAGGGGGCTATGGCTACACCTTC CASSLAGGYGYTF TRBV11-3 TRBD1 . TRBJ1-2